This T cell receptor beta chain was obtained from a study of neurological immune-mediated disorders. Study-wide findings and caveats: In HTLV-1-associated myelopathy, TCR clonal expansion was greatest, and in multiple sclerosis it was least, below healthy controls. None of the CDR3 amino acid sequences of expanded clones recurred across subjects, suggesting private repertoires in all groups.

This clonotype was seen repeatedly, ten times or more. Its antigen remains unidentified. Germline-derived CDR1 and CDR2 are KGHDR and SFDVKD. V was clipped by 2 bases and J by 2 bases, with 11 bases between them. CDR3 length: 15 amino acids. 5'RACE with 10-nucleotide random UMIs produced the cDNA. TCRdb passed the 5' RACE reads through MiXCR, listing each CDR3 protein once. The sample consists of tens of thousands of distinct CDR3 sequences, approximately 5.3% of them appearing once. Sequenced: CD4+ T cells from blood. The source is a woman between 45 and 60 years old in good health. The chain joins TRBV24-1 to TRBJ1-2; possibly TRBD1 for D (6 bases). The CDR3 bases are TGTGCCACCAGTGATTCAGGGGCGGCGAACTATGGCTACACCTTC. The encoded protein is CATSDSGAANYGYTF.